These 13 T cell receptor beta chains came from one sample sequenced in a study of blood T cell repertoires in COVID-19. Produced via immunoSEQ multiplex PCR; TCRdb's table is partial and in-frame only. The sample gives 250,000 to 300,000 clones, 85% to 90% of which show up once; roughly 12% is in the top ten. The specimen sequenced was peripheral blood. The receptor set was obtained from a woman aged 25-40 years with COVID-19, enrolled during active disease.

CDR3 loop: CASSLLAEETQYF. In nucleotides, the CDR3 is TGTGCCAGCAGTTTGCTAGCGGAAGAGACCCAGTACTTC. The chain is built from TRBV28 and TRBJ2-5, with TRBD2 identical over 7 bases. V was pared by 3 bases and J by 3 bases, with 1 base of the junction left unmatched. This CDR3 region has 13 residues. Germline CDR1 MDHEN, CDR2 SYDVKM.

This clone was counted a single time. The J gene is TRBJ1-6, the V gene TRBV19, with TRBD1 matching over 10 bases. Trimming cost V 5 bases and J 9 bases; bases outside gene matches: 22. The germline V gene has CDR1 LNHDA and CDR2 SQIVND (reference sequence). This CDR3 comprises 20 residues. CDR3 in DNA: TGTGCCAGTAGTGCGAATTTGGGACAGGGGCCAAATATAAGTGGTTCACCCCTCCACTTT. Amino acids: CASSANLGQGPNISGSPLHF.

V gene TRBV4-1 combines with J gene TRBJ1-2; D remains ambiguous. Trimming left V 1 base short and J 5 bases short, with 17 bases between. CDR1 MGHRA and CDR2 YSYEKL come from the germline V gene. CDR3 length: 16 residues. CDR3 nucleotide sequence: TGCGCCAGCAGCCAAGTAGACCCCGAGGTGCGGTATGGCTACACCTTC. This encodes CASSQVDPEVRYGYTF.

V gene TRBV5-6 combines with J gene TRBJ2-7, with D unclear. The CDR3 sequence is 12 residues long. Looked up from germline, CDR1 is SGHDT and CDR2 is YYEEEE. Trimming removed 2 bases at V and 5 bases at J, with 8 bases between. The CDR3 DNA reads TGTGCCAGCAGCTTCTCAAGCCACGAGCAGTACTTC. Residues: CASSFSSHEQYF.

J is TRBJ1-1 and V is TRBV7-9, with TRBD1 matching over 8 bases. With V trimmed by 5 bases and J by 1 base, 9 bases remained unmatched. CDR3 length equals 16 residues. Germline CDR1 and CDR2: SEHNR and FQNEAQ (reference sequence). Written as DNA, the CDR3 is TGTGCCAGCAGCGTATCATCCGGGACAGGGAACACTGAAGCTTTCTTT. It yields the protein CASSVSSGTGNTEAFF.

The CDR3: CASSPRWGAGETQYF. The CDR3 DNA follows: TGTGCCAGCTCACCCCGTTGGGGAGCAGGAGAGACCCAGTACTTC. The V call is TRBV18, the J call TRBJ2-5; a weak D match, TRBD2 (5 bases). V was clipped by 3 bases and J by 4 bases, with 15 bases between them. The CDR3 runs 15 residues. Germline V gene lookup returns CDR1 KGHSH and CDR2 LQKENI.

The V call is TRBV30, the J call TRBJ1-3; weak D call: TRBD1 (5 bases). There are 14 residues in the CDR3. CDR1 and CDR2 (germline): GTSNPN, SVGIG (reference sequence). With 1 base removed from V and 1 base from J, the gap between germline ends came to 8 bases. CDR3 DNA: TGTGCCTGGAGTGAGGGGATTTCTGGAAACACCATATATTTT. Its translation: CAWSEGISGNTIYF.

The chain is built from TRBV30 and TRBJ2-5, with 13 nucleotides matching TRBD2. The ends lost 5 bases at V and 2 bases at J; junction bases unmatched: 5. This CDR3 has 15 residues. Germline V lookup: CDR1 GTSNPN, CDR2 SVGIG (reference sequence). As DNA, the CDR3 is TGTGCCTGGGTACCGGGACTAGCGGGACAAGAGACCCAGTACTTC. This encodes CAWVPGLAGQETQYF. Filled out from reference TRBV30 and TRBJ2-5, the complete variable domain reads SQTIHQWPATLVQPVGSPLSLECTVEGTSNPNLYWYRQAAGRGLQLLFYSVGIGQISSEVPQNLSASRPQDRQFILSSKKLLLSDSGFYLCAWVPGLAGQETQYFGPGTRLLVL.

As regards this clone: This CDR3 is also generated by other DNA sequences in the sample. This sequence joins TRBV11-3 and TRBJ2-3; 10 bases line up with TRBD1. Germline V lookup: CDR1 SGHNT, CDR2 YENEEA. The V segment lost 5 bases and the J segment 3 bases; nucleotides outside the gene matches: 5. This CDR3 comprises 15 residues. In DNA, the CDR3 is TGTGCCAGCAGCCCACGACAGGGGGCAACAGATACGCAGTATTTT. Protein sequence: CASSPRQGATDTQYF.

The chain couples TRBV24-1 to TRBJ1-2; TRBD1 aligns across 7 bases. V was pared by 4 bases and J by 7 bases, with 8 bases of the junction left unmatched. Germline V gene sequence: CDR1 KGHDR, CDR2 SFDVKD. The CDR3 totals 14 residues. The DNA of the CDR3 is TGTGCCACCAGTGACCCCAGGGGGTCCTTTGGCTACACCTTC. This translates into CATSDPRGSFGYTF.

V is TRBV6-2 or TRBV6-3 and J is TRBJ2-7, with D perhaps TRBD2 (7 bases). The V gene lost 2 bases and the J gene lost 2 bases, with 13 bases spanning the gap. CDR1 MNHEY and CDR2 SVGEGT come from the germline V gene. The CDR3 runs 15 residues. CDR3 residues: CASSYLGGGPYEQYF. The CDR3 nucleotides are TGTGCCAGCAGTTACCTAGGGGGGGGTCCCTACGAGCAGTACTTC.

This clone was seen only once. This sequence joins TRBV4-3 and TRBJ2-1; TRBD2 matches at 8 bases. There are 14 residues in the CDR3. The germline V gene encodes CDR1 LGHNA and CDR2 YSLEER. V was pared by 3 bases and J by 4 bases, with 2 bases of the junction left unmatched. CDR3 nucleotides: TGCGCCAGCAGCCAGGGGACTAGATACAATGAGCAGTTCTTC. Encoded protein: CASSQGTRYNEQFF.

J is TRBJ1-1 and V is TRBV6-2 or TRBV6-3; TRBD1 matches 7 bases. In germline, CDR1 is MNHEY, CDR2 SVGEGT. The V segment lost 0 bases and the J segment 5 bases; nucleotides outside the gene matches: 3. CDR3 length: 14 residues. The CDR3 loop is CASSYSTGRTEAFF. DNA for the CDR3: TGTGCCAGCAGTTACTCGACAGGGAGGACTGAAGCTTTCTTT.